Reported below is one T cell receptor beta chain. Other DNA variants within this sample encode the same CDR3. The V end was cut by 0 bases, the J end by 7 bases, with 10 bases between. The CDR3 length is 14 residues. CDR1 and CDR2 (germline): SGHTA, FQGNSA. Blood draws occurred at baseline, cycle 4 day 1, and cycle 7 day 1. Sequenced by immunoSEQ multiplex PCR; TCRdb stores in-frame clones only, minus some. The sample shows tens of thousands of clones, about nine tenths of them seen only once. The sample is drawn from a study of OX40 agonist ivuxolimab in advanced cancers. The sequences come from CD4+ or CD8+ T cells sorted from blood, collected in a trial of the OX40 agonist ivuxolimab. V gene TRBV7-2 combines with J gene TRBJ1-5, with unresolved D. The TCR comes from an adult with an advanced solid tumor such as melanoma, head and neck, liver or kidney cancer. The CDR3 nucleotides are TGTGCCAGCAGCTTAGCGCTGGGATACCAGCCCCAGCATTTT. This encodes CASSLALGYQPQHF.